This TCR beta chain was documented in a study of early T cells in non-severe SARS-CoV-2 infection. Study details: RNA in bulk from unsorted whole blood was sequenced, and chains were unpaired. Broader study findings: VDJdb matching skewed toward anti-spike CD8 responses, missing private and CD4 specificities.

As part of library construction, unique molecular identifiers were attached to individual cDNA molecules. From the 5' RACE reads, TCRdb called clonotypes with MiXCR, one entry per CDR3 protein. The profile covers some 77,000 distinct CDR3 sequences, with about 12% appearing a single time and 15% to 18% taken by the ten largest. This clonotype appeared a few times. What it binds is unknown. Trimming pared 0 bases from V and 4 bases from J, leaving 9 bases between. This CDR3 is 14 amino acids long. Germline V gene data show CDR1 as SGHNT and CDR2 as YYREEE (reference sequence). This chain joins TRBV5-4 and TRBJ2-3; D gene ambiguous. The sequencing used whole blood, collected at baseline. This TCR came from an adult who was a healthcare worker with PCR-confirmed SARS-CoV-2 infection or an uninfected control (not recorded which). The donor label of this sample is uncertain. CDR3 DNA sequence: TGTGCCAGCAGCTTGGGAACCGAGCCAGATACGCAGTATTTT. Translated: CASSLGTEPDTQYF.